This T cell receptor (beta chain) was identified during a study of shared clonotypes between healthy human individuals. Comments on this clone: Its target is not known.

General study results and limits: Non-shared clonotypes showed lower generation probabilities than clonotypes common to all four donors. As a rule, naive subsets had a larger estimated richness than memory subsets. Clonotype sharing across donors was expected to vary with sequencing depth.

Partitioning of CD4+ cells yielded a CD45RA+ naive subset and a CD45RA-negative memory subset. Sequencing was performed with immunoSEQ multiplex PCR; in TCRdb, only in-frame clones are kept and a portion is missing. This repertoire shows under 2,500,000 clones, around 95% found once; its top ten account for roughly 0.13%. The sequencing input was naive CD4+ T cells sorted from blood. The subset denotes: CD45RA+ positively selected. The source of this sequence is a man between 18 and 35 years old in good health.

The CDR3 loop reads CASSLAYRNTEAFF. For the CDR3, the DNA is TGCGCCAGCAGCTTGGCTTATCGGAACACTGAAGCTTTCTTT. The chain recombines TRBV5-1 with TRBJ1-1; D is undetermined. Germline CDR1 reads SGHRS; CDR2 reads YFSETQ. The length of the CDR3 is 14 residues. V lost 0 bases, J lost 1 base, and 7 bases lay in between.